This T cell receptor (beta chain) was profiled in a study of T cell responses to AZD1222 COVID-19 vaccine. Study overall: Pooled samples include second doses given at about 4 or 12 weeks.

The study's findings and limits: Spike-specific TCRs gained breadth and depth after people received two AZD1222 doses.

The CDR3 is 13 residues long. Germline V gene sequence: CDR1 LNHNV, CDR2 YYDKDF (reference sequence). V was pared by 3 bases and J by 7 bases, with 4 bases of the junction left unmatched. To note about this clone: Antigen unknown.

The repertoire was sequenced with immunoSEQ multiplex PCR; TCRdb's copy has only in-frame clones and lacks some. Of 150,000 to 200,000 clones in the sample, approximately 90% were seen once. This chain uses TRBV15 with TRBJ1-2, with TRBD1 matching over 8 bases. The source is an adult in good health. The source material was peripheral blood, sampled on day 0 of AZD1222 vaccination. CDR3 DNA sequence: TGTGCCACCAGCAGGGACAGGGTCGGTGGCTACACCTTC. This translates into CATSRDRVGGYTF.